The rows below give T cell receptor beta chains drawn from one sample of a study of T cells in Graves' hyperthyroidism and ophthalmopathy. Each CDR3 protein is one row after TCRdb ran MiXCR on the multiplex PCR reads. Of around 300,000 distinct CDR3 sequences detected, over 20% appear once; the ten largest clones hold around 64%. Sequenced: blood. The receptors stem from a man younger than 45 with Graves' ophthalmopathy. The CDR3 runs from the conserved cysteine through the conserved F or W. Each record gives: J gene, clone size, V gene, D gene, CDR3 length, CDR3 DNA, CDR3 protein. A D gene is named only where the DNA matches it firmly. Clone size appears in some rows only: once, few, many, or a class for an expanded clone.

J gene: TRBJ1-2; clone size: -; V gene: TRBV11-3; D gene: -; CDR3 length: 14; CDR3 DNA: TGTGCCAGCAGCTTAGGGACGGCAGGGGATGGCTACACCTTC; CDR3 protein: CASSLGTAGDGYTF
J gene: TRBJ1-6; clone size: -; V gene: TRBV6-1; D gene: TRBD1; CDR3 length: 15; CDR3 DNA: TGTGCCAGCAGTGCGGACAGGGCATATAATTCACCCCTCCACTTT; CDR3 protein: CASSADRAYNSPLHF
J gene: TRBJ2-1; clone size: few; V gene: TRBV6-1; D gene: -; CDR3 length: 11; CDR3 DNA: TGTGCCAGCAGAAGAGGGGAAGAGCAGTTCTTC; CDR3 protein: CASRRGEEQFF
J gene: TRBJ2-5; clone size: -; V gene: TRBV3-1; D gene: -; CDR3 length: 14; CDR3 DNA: TGTGCCAGCAGCCGACGTGGGGCGCAAGAGACCCAGTACTTC; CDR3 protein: CASSRRGAQETQYF
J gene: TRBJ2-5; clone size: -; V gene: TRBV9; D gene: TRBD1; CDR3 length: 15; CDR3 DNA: TGTGCCAGCAGCGAACCCAGGGGGCTTCGGGAGACCCAGTACTTC; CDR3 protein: CASSEPRGLRETQYF
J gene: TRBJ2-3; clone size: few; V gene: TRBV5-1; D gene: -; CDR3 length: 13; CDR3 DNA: TGCGCCAGCAGCTTGGTTTATCGAGATACGCAGTATTTT; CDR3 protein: CASSLVYRDTQYF
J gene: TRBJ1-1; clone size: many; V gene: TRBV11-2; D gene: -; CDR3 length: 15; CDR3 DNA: TGTGCCAGCAGCACCGAAAGACAGTCAAACACTGAAGCTTTCTTT; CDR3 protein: CASSTERQSNTEAFF
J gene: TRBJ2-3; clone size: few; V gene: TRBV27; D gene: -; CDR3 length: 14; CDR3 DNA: TGTGCCAGCAGTTTTGGGTTGAGCACAGATACGCAGTATTTT; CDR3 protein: CASSFGLSTDTQYF
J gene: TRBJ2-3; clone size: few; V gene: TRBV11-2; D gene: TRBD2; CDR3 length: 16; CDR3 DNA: TGTGCCAGCAGCCCGGGACTAGCGGGAGGTCAAGATACGCAGTATTTT; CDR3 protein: CASSPGLAGGQDTQYF
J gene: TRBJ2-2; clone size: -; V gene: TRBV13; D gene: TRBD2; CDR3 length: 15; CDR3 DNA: TGTGCCAGCAGCCTTACCGGGAGGGGTACCGGGGAGCTGTTTTTT; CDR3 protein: CASSLTGRGTGELFF
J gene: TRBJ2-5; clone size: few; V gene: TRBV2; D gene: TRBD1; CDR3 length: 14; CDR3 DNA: TGTGCCAGCAGTGATTCGAGGGGGCTTGAGACCCAGTACTTC; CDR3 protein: CASSDSRGLETQYF
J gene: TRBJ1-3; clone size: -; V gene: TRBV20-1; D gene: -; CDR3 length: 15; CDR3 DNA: TGCAGTGCTACCATGACACCCAGCTCTGGAAACACCATATATTTT; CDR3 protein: CSATMTPSSGNTIYF
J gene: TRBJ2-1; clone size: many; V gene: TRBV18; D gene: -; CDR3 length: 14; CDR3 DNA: TGTGCCAGCTCACCACCGACTCATACGGATGAGCAGTTCTTC; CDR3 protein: CASSPPTHTDEQFF
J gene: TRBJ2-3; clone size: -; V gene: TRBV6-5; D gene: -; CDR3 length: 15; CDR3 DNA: TGTGCCAGCAGTTCCAGGGGTCGGGGCAATCAGCCCCAGTATTTT; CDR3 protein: CASSSRGRGNQPQYF
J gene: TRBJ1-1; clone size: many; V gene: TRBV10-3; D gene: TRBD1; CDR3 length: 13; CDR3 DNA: TGTGCCATCAGTGCGGACAGGGACACTGAAGCTTTCTTT; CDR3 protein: CAISADRDTEAFF
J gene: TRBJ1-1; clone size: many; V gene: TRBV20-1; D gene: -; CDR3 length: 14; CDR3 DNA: TGCAGTGCTCCCACCACAGGAAGGAACACTGAAGCTTTCTTT; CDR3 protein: CSAPTTGRNTEAFF
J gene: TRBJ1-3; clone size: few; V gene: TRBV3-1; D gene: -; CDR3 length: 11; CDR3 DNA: TGTGCCAGCGGGGTGATAAACACCATATATTTT; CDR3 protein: CASGVINTIYF
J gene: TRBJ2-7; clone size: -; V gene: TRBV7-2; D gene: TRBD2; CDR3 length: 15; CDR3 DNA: TGTGCCAGCAGCAACGGACTAGCGGGATCCTACGAGCAGTACTTC; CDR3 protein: CASSNGLAGSYEQYF
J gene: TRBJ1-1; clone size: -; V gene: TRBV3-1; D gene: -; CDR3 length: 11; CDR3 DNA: TGTGCCAGCACCACAGTTAATGAAGCTTTCTTT; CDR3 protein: CASTTVNEAFF
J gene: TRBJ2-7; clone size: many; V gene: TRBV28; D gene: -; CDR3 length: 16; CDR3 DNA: TGTGCCAGCAGCCCCGGGGGCCGAGGACGAGTTTACGAGCAGTACTTC; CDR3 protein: CASSPGGRGRVYEQYF
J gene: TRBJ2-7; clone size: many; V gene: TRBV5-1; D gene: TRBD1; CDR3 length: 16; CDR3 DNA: TGCGCCAGCAGCCCCCGGGCGGGACAGGGCTCCTACGAGCAGTACTTC; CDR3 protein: CASSPRAGQGSYEQYF
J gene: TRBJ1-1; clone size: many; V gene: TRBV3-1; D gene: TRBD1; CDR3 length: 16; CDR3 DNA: TGTGCCAGCAGCCAAGTCCCACGGACAGGGGGCACTGAAGCTTTCTTT; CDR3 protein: CASSQVPRTGGTEAFF
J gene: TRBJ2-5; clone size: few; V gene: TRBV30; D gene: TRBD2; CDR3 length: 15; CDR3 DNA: TGTGCCTGGAGTGTAGGAGCGGGGGCAGGGGAGACCCAGTACTTC; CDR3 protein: CAWSVGAGAGETQYF
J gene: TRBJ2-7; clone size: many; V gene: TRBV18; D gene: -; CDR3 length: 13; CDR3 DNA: TGTGCCAGCTCACGATCGGGGAAGGAGGAGCAGTACTTC; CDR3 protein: CASSRSGKEEQYF
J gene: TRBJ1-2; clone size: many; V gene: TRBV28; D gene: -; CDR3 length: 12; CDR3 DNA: TGTGCCAGCAGTTTCAGTGGCTATGGCTACACCTTC; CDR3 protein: CASSFSGYGYTF
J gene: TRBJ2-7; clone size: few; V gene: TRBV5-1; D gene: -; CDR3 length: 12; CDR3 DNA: TGCGCCAGCAGCCCAAATGCCTACGAGCAGTACTTC; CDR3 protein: CASSPNAYEQYF
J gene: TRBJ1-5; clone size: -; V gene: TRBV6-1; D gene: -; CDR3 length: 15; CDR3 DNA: TGTGCCAGCGGAAAGTGGGATGCCGGCAATCAGCCCCAGCATTTT; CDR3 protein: CASGKWDAGNQPQHF
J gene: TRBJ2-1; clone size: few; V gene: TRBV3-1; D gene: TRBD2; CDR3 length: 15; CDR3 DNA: TGTGCCAGCAGCCCGACTAGTGGGACTAATAGTGAGCAGTTCTTC; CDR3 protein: CASSPTSGTNSEQFF
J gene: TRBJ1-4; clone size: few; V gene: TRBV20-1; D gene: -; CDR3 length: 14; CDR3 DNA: TGCAGTGCCGTGAACCGGGAGACTCCTAAAAAACTGTTTTTT; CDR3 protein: CSAVNRETPKKLFF
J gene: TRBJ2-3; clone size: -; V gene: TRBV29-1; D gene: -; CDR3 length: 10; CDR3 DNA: TGCAGCGTTGACCAAGATACGCAGTATTTT; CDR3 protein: CSVDQDTQYF
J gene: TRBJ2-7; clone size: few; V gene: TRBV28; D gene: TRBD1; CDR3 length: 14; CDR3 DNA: TGTGCCAGCAGTCTGCAGGGGGCCTCCTACGAGCAGTACTTC; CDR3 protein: CASSLQGASYEQYF
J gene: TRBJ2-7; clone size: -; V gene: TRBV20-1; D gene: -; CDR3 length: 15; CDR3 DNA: TGCAGTGCTATGGAGATATCGGGGACCTCCTACGAGCAGTACTTC; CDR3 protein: CSAMEISGTSYEQYF
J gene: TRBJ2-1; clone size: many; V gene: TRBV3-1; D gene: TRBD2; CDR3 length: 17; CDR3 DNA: TGTGCCAGCAGCCATTTTTCTAGCGGGAGATTTCGGAATGAGCAGTTCTTC; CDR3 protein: CASSHFSSGRFRNEQFF
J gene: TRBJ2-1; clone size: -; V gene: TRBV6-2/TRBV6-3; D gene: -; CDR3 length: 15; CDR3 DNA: TGTGCCAGCAGTTACTTTAGCAGCTCCTACAATGAGCAGTTCTTC; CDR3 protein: CASSYFSSSYNEQFF
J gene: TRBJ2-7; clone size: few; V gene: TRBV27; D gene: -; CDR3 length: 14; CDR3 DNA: TGTGCCAGCAGTTCCCCGGGACACCTCTACGAGCAGTACTTC; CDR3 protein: CASSSPGHLYEQYF
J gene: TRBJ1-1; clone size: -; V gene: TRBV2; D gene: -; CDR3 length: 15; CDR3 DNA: TGTGCCAGCAGTGGGATGGCTCGGGGTCCCACTGAAGCTTTCTTT; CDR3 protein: CASSGMARGPTEAFF
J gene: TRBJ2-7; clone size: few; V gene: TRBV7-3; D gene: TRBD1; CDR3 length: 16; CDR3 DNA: TGTGCCAGCAGCCTAACCGGGACAGGGGCTTCCTACGAGCAGTACTTC; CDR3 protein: CASSLTGTGASYEQYF
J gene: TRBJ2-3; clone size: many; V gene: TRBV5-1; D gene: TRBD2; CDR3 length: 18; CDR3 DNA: TGCGCCAGCAGCTTGGTCCAGCGTCTAGCGGGGGACACAGATACGCAGTATTTT; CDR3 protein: CASSLVQRLAGDTDTQYF
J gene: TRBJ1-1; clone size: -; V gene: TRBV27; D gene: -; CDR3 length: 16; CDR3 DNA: TGTGCCAGCAGTTTATGGGGGGGCGGGGCGGACACTGAAGCTTTCTTT; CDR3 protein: CASSLWGGGADTEAFF
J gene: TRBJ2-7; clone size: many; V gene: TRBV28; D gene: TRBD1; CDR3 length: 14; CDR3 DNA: TGTGCCAGCAGTACTCGGGACAGCGTTTACGAGCAGTACTTC; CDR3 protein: CASSTRDSVYEQYF
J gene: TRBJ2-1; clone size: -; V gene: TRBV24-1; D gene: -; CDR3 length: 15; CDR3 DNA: TGTGCCACCAGTGGACGACAGGGCGGGAGGTTTGAGCAGTTCTTC; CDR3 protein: CATSGRQGGRFEQFF
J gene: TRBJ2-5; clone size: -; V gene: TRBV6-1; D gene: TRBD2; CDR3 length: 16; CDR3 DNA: TGTGCCAGCAGTAAATCTAGCGGGAGCTATGAGGAGACCCAGTACTTC; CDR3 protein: CASSKSSGSYEETQYF
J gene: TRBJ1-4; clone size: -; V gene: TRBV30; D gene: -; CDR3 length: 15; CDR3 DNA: TGTGCCTGGAGTGTACCCCGGGACGGAAATGAAAAACTGTTTTTT; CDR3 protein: CAWSVPRDGNEKLFF
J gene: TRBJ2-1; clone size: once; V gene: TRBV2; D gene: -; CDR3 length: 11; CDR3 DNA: TGTGCCAGCAGTGAAGAACCCGAGCAGTTCTTC; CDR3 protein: CASSEEPEQFF
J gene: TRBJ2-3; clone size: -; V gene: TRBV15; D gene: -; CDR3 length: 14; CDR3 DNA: TGTGCCACCAGCAGAGATTTCCGCACAGATACGCAGTATTTT; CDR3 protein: CATSRDFRTDTQYF
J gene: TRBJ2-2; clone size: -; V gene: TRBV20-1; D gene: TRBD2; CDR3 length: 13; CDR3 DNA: TGCAGTGCTCTAGCGGCAACGGCCGGGGAGCTGTTTTTT; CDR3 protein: CSALAATAGELFF
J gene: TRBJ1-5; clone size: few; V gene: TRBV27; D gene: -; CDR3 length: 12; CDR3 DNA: TGTGCCAGCAGTCAGCATGGTCAGCCCCAGCATTTT; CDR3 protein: CASSQHGQPQHF
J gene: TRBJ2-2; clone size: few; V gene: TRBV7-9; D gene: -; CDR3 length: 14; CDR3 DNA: TGTGCCAGCAGCCCTGACCGGATCACCGGGGAGCTGTTTTTT; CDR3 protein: CASSPDRITGELFF
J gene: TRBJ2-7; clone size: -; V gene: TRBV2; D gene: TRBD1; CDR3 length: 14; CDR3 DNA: TGTGCCAGCAGGGAGGGACAGGGGGGGTACGAGCAGTACTTC; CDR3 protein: CASREGQGGYEQYF
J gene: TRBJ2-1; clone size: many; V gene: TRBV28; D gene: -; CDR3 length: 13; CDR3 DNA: TGTGCCAGCAACCTACAGGGGAGGGATGAGCAGTTCTTC; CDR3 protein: CASNLQGRDEQFF
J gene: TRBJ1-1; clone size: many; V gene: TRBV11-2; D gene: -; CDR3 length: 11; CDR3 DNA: TGTGCCAGCAGCTTCGCTAAGGGGGCTTTCTTT; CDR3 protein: CASSFAKGAFF
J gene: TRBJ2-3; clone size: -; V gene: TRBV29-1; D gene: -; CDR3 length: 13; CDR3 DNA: TGCAGCGTTGAGGCAGGTGACACAGATACGCAGTATTTT; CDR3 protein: CSVEAGDTDTQYF
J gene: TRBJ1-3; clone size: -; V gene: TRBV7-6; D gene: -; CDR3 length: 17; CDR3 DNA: TGTGCCAGCAGCTTATCCCTCGACAGGCGCTCTGGAAACACCATATATTTT; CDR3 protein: CASSLSLDRRSGNTIYF
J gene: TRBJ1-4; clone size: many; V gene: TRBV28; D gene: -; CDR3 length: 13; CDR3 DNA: TGTGCCAGCAGTAATACAAGAAGTGAAAAACTGTTTTTT; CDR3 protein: CASSNTRSEKLFF
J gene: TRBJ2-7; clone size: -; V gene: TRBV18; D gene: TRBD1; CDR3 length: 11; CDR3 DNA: TGTGCCAGCTCAGGGACAGATTTGCAGTACTTC; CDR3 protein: CASSGTDLQYF
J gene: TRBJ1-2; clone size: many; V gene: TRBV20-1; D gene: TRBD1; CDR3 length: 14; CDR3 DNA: TGCAGTGGAGGACAGGGGGCGACTAACTATGGCTACACCTTC; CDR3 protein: CSGGQGATNYGYTF
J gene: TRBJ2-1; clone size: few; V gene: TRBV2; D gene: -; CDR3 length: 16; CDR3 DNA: TGTGCCAGCAGTGAAGCGTGGAGGTTTGGGCGAAATGAGCAGTTCTTC; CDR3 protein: CASSEAWRFGRNEQFF